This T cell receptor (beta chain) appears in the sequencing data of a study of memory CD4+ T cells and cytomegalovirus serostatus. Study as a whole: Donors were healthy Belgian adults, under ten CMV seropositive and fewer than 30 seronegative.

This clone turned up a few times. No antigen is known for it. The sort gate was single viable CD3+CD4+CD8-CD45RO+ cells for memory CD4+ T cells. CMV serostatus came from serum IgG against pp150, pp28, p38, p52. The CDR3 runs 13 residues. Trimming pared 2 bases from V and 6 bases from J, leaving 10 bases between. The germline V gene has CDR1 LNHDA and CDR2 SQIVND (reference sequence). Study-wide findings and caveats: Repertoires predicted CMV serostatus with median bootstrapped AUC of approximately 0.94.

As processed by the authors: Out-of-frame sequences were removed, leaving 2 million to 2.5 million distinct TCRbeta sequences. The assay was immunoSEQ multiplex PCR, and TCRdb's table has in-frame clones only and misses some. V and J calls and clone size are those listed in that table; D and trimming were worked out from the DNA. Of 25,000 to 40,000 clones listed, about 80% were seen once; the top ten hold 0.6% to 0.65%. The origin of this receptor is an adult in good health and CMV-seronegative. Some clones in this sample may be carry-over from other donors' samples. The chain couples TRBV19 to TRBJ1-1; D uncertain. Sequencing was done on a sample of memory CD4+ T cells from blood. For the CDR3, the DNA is TGTGCCAGTAGTATATCCCTCACCGCTGAAGCTTTCTTT. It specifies CASSISLTAEAFF.